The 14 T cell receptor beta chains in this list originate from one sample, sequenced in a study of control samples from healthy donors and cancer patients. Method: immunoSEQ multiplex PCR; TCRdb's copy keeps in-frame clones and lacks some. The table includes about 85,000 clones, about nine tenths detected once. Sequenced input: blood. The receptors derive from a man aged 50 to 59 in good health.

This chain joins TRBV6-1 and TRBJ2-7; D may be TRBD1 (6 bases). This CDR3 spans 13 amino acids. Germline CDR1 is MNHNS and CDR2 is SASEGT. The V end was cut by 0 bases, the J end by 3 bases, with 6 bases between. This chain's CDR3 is CASSEADSYEQYF. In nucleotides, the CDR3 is TGTGCCAGCAGTGAAGCGGACAGCTACGAGCAGTACTTC.

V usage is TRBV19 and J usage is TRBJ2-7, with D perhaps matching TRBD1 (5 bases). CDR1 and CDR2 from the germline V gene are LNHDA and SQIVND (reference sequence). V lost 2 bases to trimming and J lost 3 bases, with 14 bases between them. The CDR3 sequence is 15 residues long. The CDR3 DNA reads TGTGCCAGTAGTATAACGGCAAGCAGGGTCTACGAGCAGTACTTC. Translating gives CASSITASRVYEQYF.

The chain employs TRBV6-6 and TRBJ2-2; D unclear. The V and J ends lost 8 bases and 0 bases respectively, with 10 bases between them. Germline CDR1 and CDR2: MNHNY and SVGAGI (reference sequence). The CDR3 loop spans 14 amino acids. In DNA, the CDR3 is TGTGCCAGCGGCAGGACGGCGAACACCGGGGAGCTGTTTTTT. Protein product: CASGRTANTGELFF.

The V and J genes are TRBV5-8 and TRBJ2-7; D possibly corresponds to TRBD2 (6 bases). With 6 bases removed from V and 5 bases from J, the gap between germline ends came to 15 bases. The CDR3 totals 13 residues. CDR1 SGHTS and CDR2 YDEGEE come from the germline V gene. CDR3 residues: CASTRWGLDEQYF. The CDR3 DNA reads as TGTGCCAGCACCCGGTGGGGACTCGACGAGCAGTACTTC.

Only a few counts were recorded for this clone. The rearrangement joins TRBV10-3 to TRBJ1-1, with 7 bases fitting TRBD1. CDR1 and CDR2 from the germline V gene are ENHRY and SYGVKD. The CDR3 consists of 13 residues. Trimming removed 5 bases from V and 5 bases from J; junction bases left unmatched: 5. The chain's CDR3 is CAISYRGETEAFF. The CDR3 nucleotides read TGTGCCATCAGTTACAGGGGTGAGACTGAAGCTTTCTTT.

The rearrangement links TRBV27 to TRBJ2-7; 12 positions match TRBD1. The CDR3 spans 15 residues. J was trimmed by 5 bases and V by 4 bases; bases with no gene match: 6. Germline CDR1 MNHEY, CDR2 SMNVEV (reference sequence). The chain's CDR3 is CASSYGTGGKDEQYF. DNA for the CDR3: TGTGCCAGCAGTTACGGGACAGGGGGCAAAGACGAGCAGTACTTC.

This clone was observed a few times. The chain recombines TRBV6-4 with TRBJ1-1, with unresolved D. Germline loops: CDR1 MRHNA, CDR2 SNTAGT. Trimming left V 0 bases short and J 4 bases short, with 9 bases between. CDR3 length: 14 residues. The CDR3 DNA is TGTGCCAGCAGTGACTCCAGCCTCGCCACTGAAGCTTTCTTT. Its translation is CASSDSSLATEAFF.

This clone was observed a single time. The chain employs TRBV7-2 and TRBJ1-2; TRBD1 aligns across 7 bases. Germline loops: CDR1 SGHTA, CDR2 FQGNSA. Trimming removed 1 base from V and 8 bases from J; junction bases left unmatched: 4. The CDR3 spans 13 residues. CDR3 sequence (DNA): TGTGCCAGCAGCTTAGGTTTACAGGGGGGCTACACCTTC. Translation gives CASSLGLQGGYTF.

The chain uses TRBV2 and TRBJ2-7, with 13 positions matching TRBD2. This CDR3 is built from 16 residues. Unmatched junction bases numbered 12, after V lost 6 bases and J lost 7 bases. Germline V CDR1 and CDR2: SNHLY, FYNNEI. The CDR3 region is CASSAGLAGVEGEQYF. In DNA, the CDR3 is TGTGCCAGCAGCGCCGGACTAGCGGGGGTTGAAGGTGAGCAGTACTTC.

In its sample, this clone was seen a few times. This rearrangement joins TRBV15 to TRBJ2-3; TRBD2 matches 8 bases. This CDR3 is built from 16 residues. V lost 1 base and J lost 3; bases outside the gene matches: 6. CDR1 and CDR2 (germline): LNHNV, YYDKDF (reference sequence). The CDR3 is CATSRVGGGRTDTQYF. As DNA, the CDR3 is TGTGCCACCAGCAGAGTCGGGGGGGGGCGGACAGATACGCAGTATTTT.

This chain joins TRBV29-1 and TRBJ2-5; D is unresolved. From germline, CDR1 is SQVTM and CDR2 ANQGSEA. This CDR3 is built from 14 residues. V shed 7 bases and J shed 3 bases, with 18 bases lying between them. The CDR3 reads CSERRPNVEETQYF. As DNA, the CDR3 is TGCAGCGAACGGAGACCAAATGTAGAAGAGACCCAGTACTTC. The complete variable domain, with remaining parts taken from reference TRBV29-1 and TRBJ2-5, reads SAVISQKPSRDICQRGTSLTIQCQVDSQVTMMFWYRQQPGQSLTLIATANQGSEATYESGFVIDKFPISRPNLTFSTLTVSNMSPEDSSIYLCSERRPNVEETQYFGPGTRLLVL.

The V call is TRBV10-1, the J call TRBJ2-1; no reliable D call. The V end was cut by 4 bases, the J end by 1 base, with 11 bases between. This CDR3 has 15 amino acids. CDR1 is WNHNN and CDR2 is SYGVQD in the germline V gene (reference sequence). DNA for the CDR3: TGCGCCAGCAGTGGTCAGTTGGGATCCTACAATGAGCAGTTCTTC. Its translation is CASSGQLGSYNEQFF.

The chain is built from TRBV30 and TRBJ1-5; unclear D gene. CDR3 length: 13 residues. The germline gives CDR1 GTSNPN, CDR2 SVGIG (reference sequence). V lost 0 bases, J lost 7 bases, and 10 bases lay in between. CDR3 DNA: TGTGCCTGGAGTGTTTGGGGTGGACAGCCCCAGCATTTT. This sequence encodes CAWSVWGGQPQHF.

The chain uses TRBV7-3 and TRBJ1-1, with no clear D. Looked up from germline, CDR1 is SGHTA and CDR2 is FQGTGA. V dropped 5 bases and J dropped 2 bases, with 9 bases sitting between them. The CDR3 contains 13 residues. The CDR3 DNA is TGTGCCAGCAGCCAGGACCGCAACACTGAAGCTTTCTTT. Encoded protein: CASSQDRNTEAFF.